Listed here are 4 T cell receptor beta chains from one sample, sequenced in a study of graft-versus-host responses after intestinal transplantation. These receptors' antigens are unknown. TCRdb keeps only in-frame clones here, not all; method: immunoSEQ multiplex PCR. The sample yields tens of thousands of clones, about 90% seen once. The material was unstimulated CD4+ T cells sorted from spleen or lymph node cells, obtained before intestinal transplant. Source of these receptors: a human donor who received an intestinal transplant.

This clone was seen a handful of times. The rearrangement joins TRBV4-1 to TRBJ1-2; 7 bases are shared with TRBD1. Trimming removed 0 bases from V and 3 bases from J; junction bases left unmatched: 4. This CDR3 contains 15 residues. Germline-derived CDR1 and CDR2 are MGHRA and YSYEKL. CDR3 coding DNA: TGCGCCAGCAGCCAAGAGCCCGGGACAGACTATGGCTACACCTTC. Encoded protein: CASSQEPGTDYGYTF.

CDR3 sequence: CATSRDPGGNTEAFF. The CDR3 nucleotides are TGTGCCACCAGCAGAGATCCGGGAGGGAACACTGAAGCTTTCTTT. V gene TRBV15 combines with J gene TRBJ1-1; D gene uncertain. Between the trimmed V and J ends, which lost 0 bases and 1 base, there was a span of 9 bases. CDR3 size: 15 residues. Germline lookup yields CDR1 LNHNV and CDR2 YYDKDF (reference sequence).

This clone was counted a single time. Other DNA sequences from this sample encode an identical CDR3 as well. The chain joins TRBV18 to TRBJ1-5; D is perhaps TRBD1 (5 bases). The ends were cut back, 3 bases at V and 7 bases at J, with 7 bases in the middle. CDR3 length equals 12 residues. Germline values: CDR1 KGHSH, CDR2 LQKENI. CDR3 sequence reads: CASSPGGQPQHF. CDR3 sequence (DNA): TGTGCCAGCTCACCGGGGGGACAGCCCCAGCATTTT.

This chain joins TRBV5-5 and TRBJ1-2, with 10 bases identical to TRBD1. J lost 5 bases, V lost 0 bases, and 1 base had no gene match. Germline CDR1 reads SGHKS; CDR2 reads YYEKEE (reference sequence). The CDR3 totals 14 residues. CDR3 in amino acids: CASSLEGQGYGYTF. CDR3 nucleotides: TGTGCCAGCAGCTTGGAGGGACAGGGGTATGGCTACACCTTC. Using reference TRBV5-5 and TRBJ1-2 for the parts outside the CDR3, the full variable domain is DAGVTQSPTHLIKTRGQQVTLRCSPISGHKSVSWYQQVLGQGPQFIFQYYEKEERGRGNFPDRFSARQFPNYSSELNVNALLLGDSALYLCASSLEGQGYGYTFGSGTRLTVV.